The 29 T cell receptor beta chains below were found in one sample sequenced in a study of naive and memory T cell subsets. An equimolar mix of two oligonucleotides served as the beta constant-region primer for TRBC1 and TRBC2. TCRdb re-derived calls from the UMI-ligation and nested PCR reads in MiXCR, one entry per CDR3 protein. The sample has fewer than 40,000 distinct CDR3 sequences; 13% are singletons. Sequencing was performed on effector memory CD4+ T cells from blood. Subset in this sample: effector memory, CD45RA- CD27-. The receptors stem from a human donor in good health.

This clonotype was counted at least ten times. J is TRBJ2-1 and V is TRBV5-1; perhaps TRBD1 as D (5 bases). The germline V and J ends were trimmed by 2 bases and 2 bases, with 8 bases remaining between them. CDR1 and CDR2 from the germline V gene are SGHRS and YFSETQ. This CDR3 has 14 residues. The CDR3 loop reads CASSFPTAYNEQFF. The CDR3 coding sequence is TGCGCCAGCAGCTTCCCGACAGCCTACAATGAGCAGTTCTTC.

In this sample, this clonotype turned up a few times. The chain is built from TRBV10-2 and TRBJ2-7; a possible D gene is TRBD1 (5 bases). V lost 3 bases and J lost 3, with 12 bases in between. The CDR3 is 14 residues long. CDR1 and CDR2 (germline): WSHSY, SAAADI. This CDR3 is CASSESRQRYEQYF. The DNA of the CDR3 is TGCGCCAGCAGTGAATCCCGACAGCGCTACGAGCAGTACTTC.

This clonotype was recorded at least ten times. The CDR3 region has the DNA TGTGCCAGTAGTATAGACACAGTCCTTCTTTATCAGCCCCAGCATTTT. Translation: CASSIDTVLLYQPQHF. The V gene is TRBV19, the J gene TRBJ1-5; D not resolved. The V gene's germline CDR1 is LNHDA and CDR2 SQIVND (reference sequence). V lost 0 bases and J lost 5, with 14 bases in between. CDR3 length: 16 amino acids.

Of note for this clonotype: A read error may explain this, as a much larger clone is one base away. The chain links TRBV28 to TRBJ2-7; D remains ambiguous. In germline, CDR1 is MDHEN, CDR2 SYDVKM. CDR3 length: 12 residues. V was shortened by 5 bases and J by 9 bases, with 14 bases between the two germline ends. The CDR3, as DNA: TGTGCCAGCAGTGTGGTTAGGTGGGGGCAGTACTTC. It codes for CASSVVRWGQYF.

This clonotype was counted ten times or more. This chain connects TRBV7-2 to TRBJ2-1; 14 bases match TRBD2. The CDR3 contains 16 residues. The junction had 11 bases not matched to a gene; V was cut back by 6 bases and J by 10 bases. Germline V gives CDR1 SGHTA, CDR2 FQGNSA. The CDR3 sequence is CASSPRGLAGVREQFF. The CDR3 DNA sequence: TGTGCCAGCAGTCCCCGGGGACTAGCGGGAGTCCGGGAGCAGTTCTTC.

This clonotype was recorded a few times. This chain uses TRBV5-1 with TRBJ2-5; 7 bases are shared with TRBD2. V lost 1 base to trimming and J lost 2 bases; unmatched junction nucleotides: 5. The CDR3 is made up of 15 amino acids. Germline-derived CDR1 and CDR2 are SGHRS and YFSETQ. CDR3: CASSLSGGTQETQYF. CDR3 DNA sequence: TGCGCCAGCAGCTTGTCGGGAGGTACACAAGAGACCCAGTACTTC.

V gene TRBV7-9 combines with J gene TRBJ2-1, with 9 bases identical to TRBD2. Germline CDR1 SEHNR, CDR2 FQNEAQ (reference sequence). The CDR3 consists of 14 residues. The J segment lost 0 bases and the V segment lost 8 bases, leaving 2 bases of the junction unmatched. The CDR3 spells CASGSGSSYNEQFF. As DNA, the CDR3 is TGTGCCAGCGGTAGCGGGAGCTCCTACAATGAGCAGTTCTTC.

This clonotype has at least ten counts. The V and J genes are TRBV20-1 and TRBJ2-5, with no clear D. This CDR3 is 13 amino acids long. V lost 6 bases and J 0 bases, leaving 11 bases between the germline ends. Germline V gene data show CDR1 as DFQATT and CDR2 as SNEGSKA (reference sequence). Written as DNA, the CDR3 is TGCAGTGCCTCAGACCTAGACCAAGAGACCCAGTACTTC. Translation gives CSASDLDQETQYF.

The chain employs TRBV5-1 and TRBJ2-2; TRBD1 agrees at 12 bases. Germline CDR1 is SGHRS and CDR2 is YFSETQ. Trimming cost V 4 bases and J 6 bases; bases outside gene matches: 7. The CDR3 is 16 residues long. CDR3 nucleotide sequence: TGCGCCAGCAGCGTAGCGGGACAGGGGGCTGCCGGGGAGCTGTTTTTT. Protein product: CASSVAGQGAAGELFF.

This clonotype occurred many times. This rearrangement joins TRBV14 to TRBJ2-3, with 11 bases fitting TRBD2. The trim removed 2 bases at V and 0 bases at J, leaving 4 bases unmatched. Per the germline V gene, CDR1 is SGHDN and CDR2 is FVKESK. The CDR3 extends over 17 amino acids. The DNA for the CDR3 is TGTGCCAGCAGCCAACGGACTAGCGGGTATAGCACAGATACGCAGTATTTT. Translated: CASSQRTSGYSTDTQYF.

There are many counts of this clonotype. The chain is built from TRBV19 and TRBJ2-5; D remains unclear. Trimming cost V 3 bases and J 1 base, with 6 bases left between them. The CDR3 is 13 amino acids. Looked up from germline, CDR1 is LNHDA and CDR2 is SQIVND (reference sequence). This CDR3 is CASSISSQETQYF. As DNA, the CDR3 is TGTGCCAGTAGTATTTCCAGCCAAGAGACCCAGTACTTC.

This clonotype showed up many times. This chain joins TRBV7-3 and TRBJ2-2, with a tentative D call TRBD2 (7 bases). CDR1 is SGHTA and CDR2 is FQGTGA in the germline V gene. The CDR3 has 16 residues. Trimming left V 5 bases short and J 7 bases short, with 20 bases between. The CDR3 coding sequence is TGTGCCAGCAGCCTCCAAGGACAGCCGGGGGGCGGGGAGCTGTTTTTT. Its translation: CASSLQGQPGGGELFF. Using reference TRBV7-3 and TRBJ2-2 for the parts outside the CDR3, the full variable domain is GAGVSQTPSNKVTEKGKYVELRCDPISGHTALYWYRQSLGQGPEFLIYFQGTGAADDSGLPNDRFFAVRPEGSVSTLKIQRTERGDSAVYLCASSLQGQPGGGELFFGEGSRLTVL.

In its sample, this clonotype was seen many times. This rearrangement joins TRBV20-1 to TRBJ2-5, with D tentatively TRBD1 or TRBD2 (5 bases each). The CDR3 sequence is 15 residues long. The germline V and J ends were trimmed by 5 bases and 5 bases, with 21 bases remaining between them. Germline V gene lookup returns CDR1 DFQATT and CDR2 SNEGSKA (reference sequence). The CDR3 coding sequence is TGCAGTGCTGTCGCAGGGACGCAGGTCGTCGAGACCCAGTACTTC. Protein: CSAVAGTQVVETQYF.

This clonotype was seen many times. The chain has TRBV2 and TRBJ2-5; no clear D. CDR3 length: 14 residues. Looked up from germline, CDR1 is SNHLY and CDR2 is FYNNEI. V was shortened by 2 bases and J by 3 bases, with 10 bases between the two germline ends. CDR3 sequence: CASSEWTAKETQYF. The CDR3 bases are TGTGCCAGCAGTGAATGGACGGCCAAAGAGACCCAGTACTTC.

The chain combines TRBV6-5 with TRBJ2-7; D might be TRBD1 or TRBD2, each matching 5 bases. CDR3 length: 14 residues. Per germline, CDR1 MNHEY and CDR2 SVGAGI. V was cut by 5 bases and J by 10 bases, with 21 bases left in between. The CDR3 reads CASSTGGPGARQYF. The CDR3 coding sequence is TGTGCCAGCAGTACAGGCGGGCCCGGGGCCCGACAGTACTTC.

This clonotype was counted at least ten times. The J gene is TRBJ2-6, the V gene TRBV12-3 or TRBV12-4, with 9 bases matching TRBD1. This CDR3 spans 17 amino acids. V lost 5 bases, J lost 0 bases, and 5 bases stayed unmatched. The CDR3 loop reads CASSKGQGGSGANVLTF. For the CDR3, the DNA is TGTGCCAGCAGTAAGGGACAGGGTGGCTCTGGGGCCAACGTCCTGACTTTC.

This clonotype was counted ten times or more. The chain has TRBV5-1 and TRBJ2-3; no reliable D call. Germline lookup yields CDR1 SGHRS and CDR2 YFSETQ. This CDR3 contains 15 residues. The germline V and J ends were trimmed by 2 bases and 5 bases, with 15 bases remaining between them. In DNA form, the CDR3 reads TGCGCCAGCAGCTTTTGGGCGCGTGTGGGAGATACGCAGTATTTT. It codes for CASSFWARVGDTQYF.

V is TRBV20-1 and J is TRBJ2-5; 11 bases align to TRBD2. The ends lost 4 bases at V and 1 base at J; junction bases unmatched: 8. The CDR3 runs to 16 residues. CDR1 DFQATT and CDR2 SNEGSKA come from the germline V gene (reference sequence). The DNA for the CDR3 is TGCAGTGCTATAATCGGGACTAGCGGCTTCCAAGAGACCCAGTACTTC. The encoded protein is CSAIIGTSGFQETQYF.

The chain recombines TRBV4-1 with TRBJ2-1; TRBD2 matches 9 bases. V was pared by 2 bases and J by 15 bases, with 8 bases of the junction left unmatched. CDR1 and CDR2 from the germline V gene are MGHRA and YSYEKL. There are 13 residues in the CDR3. CDR3: CASSQTRGGDRFF. The CDR3 DNA reads TGCGCCAGCAGCCAAACGCGCGGGGGGGATCGGTTCTTC.

The genes are TRBV19 and TRBJ1-2; 9 nucleotides align to TRBD1. The junction had 7 bases not matched to a gene; V was cut back by 7 bases and J by 1 base. The length of the CDR3 is 15 residues. Germline V gene sequence: CDR1 LNHDA, CDR2 SQIVND (reference sequence). In nucleotides, the CDR3 is TGTGCCAGTACCCTCCGGGACAGGGATAACTATGGCTACACCTTC. Protein: CASTLRDRDNYGYTF.

This clonotype has at least ten counts. The chain joins TRBV7-2 to TRBJ2-7, with D perhaps TRBD1 (5 bases). The CDR3 covers 12 residues. The V end was cut by 5 bases, the J end by 3 bases, with 8 bases between. The germline V gene encodes CDR1 SGHTA and CDR2 FQGNSA. The CDR3: CASSPGYYEQYF. The CDR3 coding sequence is TGTGCCAGCAGCCCAGGGTACTACGAGCAGTACTTC.

The table lists this clonotype with many counts. CDR3 DNA sequence: TGTGCCAGCAGCTTAATACTAGGAGGGCGGAACGAGCAGTACTTC. Protein product: CASSLILGGRNEQYF. The chain has TRBV7-2 and TRBJ2-7, with a weak D call TRBD2 (6 bases). This CDR3 has 15 residues. Germline CDR1 SGHTA, CDR2 FQGNSA. Trimming took off 2 bases at V and 5 bases at J, with 16 bases between the two ends.

This clonotype was counted at least ten times. The chain recombines TRBV20-1 with TRBJ2-3; 10 positions match TRBD2. CDR1 DFQATT and CDR2 SNEGSKA come from the germline V gene (reference sequence). This CDR3 has 15 residues. V was clipped by 5 bases and J by 3 bases; unmatched bases: 8. The CDR3 sequence: CSALPSGRGTDTQYF. CDR3 bases: TGCAGTGCTCTCCCCAGCGGGAGGGGGACAGATACGCAGTATTTT.

The chain is built from TRBV20-1 and TRBJ2-1; no definite D call. Germline CDR1 DFQATT, CDR2 SNEGSKA (reference sequence). The CDR3 runs to 15 residues. With 3 bases removed from V and 0 bases from J, the gap between germline ends came to 12 bases. Written as DNA, the CDR3 is TGCAGTGCTAGGAACTTGGTGGGCTCCTACAATGAGCAGTTCTTC. Protein: CSARNLVGSYNEQFF.

The CDR3 DNA sequence: TGTGCCAGCAGCCAACAGGGTGCAGGGAATCAGCCCCAGCATTTT. It yields the protein CASSQQGAGNQPQHF. The V gene is TRBV7-8, the J gene TRBJ1-5; perhaps TRBD1 as D (6 bases). Germline lookup yields CDR1 SGHVS and CDR2 FQNEAQ. The V gene lost 5 bases and the J gene lost 4 bases, with 15 bases spanning the gap. The CDR3 runs 15 residues.

The V and J genes are TRBV28 and TRBJ2-1; 7 bases line up with TRBD2. The V segment lost 2 bases and the J segment 7 bases; nucleotides outside the gene matches: 17. This CDR3 region has 18 residues. CDR1 and CDR2 (germline): MDHEN, SYDVKM. The CDR3 nucleotides are TGTGCCAGCAGTTTAATCGGTGGAGCGGCGGGAGCCAAAAATGAGCAGTTCTTC. It encodes CASSLIGGAAGAKNEQFF.

V gene TRBV18 combines with J gene TRBJ2-3; 10 bases match TRBD1. The V and J ends lost 1 base and 0 bases, in that order; junction bases with no gene match: 13. Germline CDR1 reads KGHSH; CDR2 reads LQKENI. This CDR3 contains 20 residues. CDR3 nucleotide sequence: TGTGCCAGCTCACCACAGCCGACGATAGGACAGGGGGAGAGCACAGATACGCAGTATTTT. Its translation: CASSPQPTIGQGESTDTQYF.

CDR3 nucleotides: TGTGCCAGCAGACAGGGTATCAGCAATCAGCCCCAGCATTTT. It specifies CASRQGISNQPQHF. This sequence joins TRBV2 and TRBJ1-5; D is perhaps TRBD1 (6 bases). Trimming removed 6 bases at V and 1 base at J, with 10 bases between. Germline V gene sequence: CDR1 SNHLY, CDR2 FYNNEI. CDR3 length equals 14 residues.

This clonotype was counted a few times. The chain combines TRBV6-9 with TRBJ2-3; D may be TRBD2 (7 bases). V lost 4 bases, J lost 5 bases, and 22 bases lay in between. Per germline, CDR1 MNHGY and CDR2 SVAAGI. This CDR3 is 17 amino acids long. Here the CDR3 reads CASSLLFLGGRGDTQYF. CDR3 sequence (DNA): TGTGCCAGCAGTTTACTATTTTTGGGGGGGCGAGGAGATACGCAGTATTTT.